A selection of T cell receptor beta chains follows, all from one sample in a study of PD-1 blockade in mismatch repair-deficient tumors. Profiled with immunoSEQ multiplex PCR; TCRdb holds only in-frame clones, not every one. The table shows 70,000 to 95,000 clones, with more than 80% occurring only once. The source material was peripheral blood, sampled 44 weeks after starting pembrolizumab. These receptors were obtained from an adult with mismatch repair-deficient cancer. CDR3s include the opening cysteine and the closing phenylalanine or tryptophan. A D gene is named only where the DNA matches it firmly. Some rows have no size entry. The others give once, few or many, or a class for an expanded clone.

>TRBD2|TRBV4-3|TRBJ2-7|once
CASSQPTSGSFSEQYF
TGCGCCAGCAGCCAACCAACTAGCGGGAGTTTCAGCGAGCAGTACTTC
>TRBD2|TRBV13|TRBJ2-3|-
CASSPGAGLAGRWDADTQYF
TGTGCCAGCAGCCCAGGAGCGGGACTAGCGGGAAGGTGGGACGCAGATACGCAGTATTTT
>TRBD1|TRBV19|TRBJ2-1|-
CASGNRGIEDEQFF
TGTGCCAGCGGCAACAGGGGTATTGAAGATGAGCAGTTCTTC
>-|TRBV30|TRBJ1-1|-
CAWSVKGWRESEAFF
TGTGCCTGGAGTGTAAAGGGGTGGAGGGAATCTGAAGCTTTCTTT
>-|TRBV5-1|TRBJ2-7|-
CASSLEPGSYEQYF
TGCGCCAGCAGCTTGGAACCTGGCAGCTACGAGCAGTACTTC
>-|TRBV19|TRBJ2-2|few
CASRHPGDTGELFF
TGTGCCAGTCGCCACCCAGGGGACACCGGGGAGCTGTTTTTT
>-|TRBV7-7|TRBJ2-7|-
CASSLAENYEQYF
TGTGCTAGCAGCTTAGCGGAGAACTACGAGCAGTACTTC
>-|TRBV2|TRBJ2-1|few
CASIEGGWGYNEQFF
TGTGCCAGCATCGAGGGTGGGTGGGGTTACAATGAGCAGTTCTTC
>-|TRBV11-3|TRBJ2-2|-
CASSPSRAGELFF
TGTGCCAGCAGCCCCAGCAGGGCCGGGGAGCTGTTTTTT
>-|TRBV6-6|TRBJ2-2|-
CASSSDVWELFF
TGTGCCAGCAGTTCGGACGTTTGGGAGCTGTTTTTT
>-|TRBV27|TRBJ1-2|-
CASSLDGNYGYTF
TGTGCCAGCAGCCTAGACGGAAACTATGGCTACACCTTC
>TRBD1|TRBV6-1|TRBJ1-5|-
CASGETGPQPQHF
TGTGCCAGCGGAGAGACAGGGCCACAGCCCCAGCATTTT
>-|TRBV19|TRBJ1-5|once
CASAITGLSNQPQHF
TGTGCCAGTGCGATAACGGGACTCAGCAATCAGCCCCAGCATTTT
>TRBD1|TRBV9|TRBJ2-1|-
CASSQGAGNEQFF
TGTGCCAGCAGCCAGGGGGCGGGGAATGAGCAGTTCTTC
>-|TRBV7-2|TRBJ2-7|-
CASSGATYEQYF
TGTGCCAGCAGCGGAGCCACCTACGAGCAGTACTTC
>TRBD1|TRBV7-2|TRBJ2-7|-
CASSVDRGYYEQYF
TGTGCCAGCAGCGTAGACAGGGGGTACTACGAGCAGTACTTC
>-|TRBV14|TRBJ2-7|few
CASSQASPPGLTYEQYF
TGTGCCAGCAGCCAAGCTAGCCCTCCGGGGCTGACCTACGAGCAGTACTTC
>-|TRBV30|TRBJ1-2|-
CAWSTGNGGYTF
TGTGCCTGGAGTACAGGTAACGGTGGCTACACCTTC
>-|TRBV11-3|TRBJ1-4|-
CASSLGAGGLGEKLFF
TGTGCCAGCAGCTTAGGGGCAGGCGGCTTGGGAGAAAAACTGTTTTTT
>-|TRBV6-6|TRBJ1-1|-
CASSQDRFSEAFF
TGTGCCAGCAGCCAAGACAGGTTTTCTGAAGCTTTCTTT
>-|TRBV29-1|TRBJ1-5|-
CSVGWEEGQPQHF
TGCAGCGTTGGTTGGGAAGAGGGTCAGCCCCAGCATTTT
>-|TRBV30|TRBJ1-1|-
CAWSGAVNTEAFF
TGTGCCTGGAGTGGGGCAGTGAACACTGAAGCTTTCTTT
>-|TRBV27|TRBJ1-1|-
CASRELLSPEAFF
TGTGCCAGCAGGGAACTACTGAGCCCTGAAGCTTTCTTT
>-|TRBV2|TRBJ2-7|few
CASSLSEYGTYEQYF
TGTGCCAGCAGCCTATCGGAATACGGCACCTACGAGCAGTACTTC
>-|TRBV7-8|TRBJ2-1|-
CASSPVLEVGYNEQFF
TGTGCCAGCAGTCCCGTCTTAGAGGTGGGCTACAATGAGCAGTTCTTC
>-|TRBV27|TRBJ1-2|-
CASSSLGGSFGYTF
TGTGCCAGCAGTTCGTTGGGCGGAAGCTTTGGCTACACCTTC
>TRBD1|TRBV5-1|TRBJ2-3|once
CASSGRQGPSTDTQYF
TGCGCCAGCAGCGGGCGACAGGGCCCAAGCACAGATACGCAGTATTTT
>TRBD2|TRBV7-3|TRBJ2-1|-
CASSLGGSRDEQFF
TGTGCCAGCAGCTTAGGCGGGAGTAGAGATGAGCAGTTCTTC
>TRBD2|TRBV7-9|TRBJ2-7|-
CASSSAGGRTTYEQYF
TGTGCCAGCAGCTCCGCGGGGGGAAGAACTACCTACGAGCAGTACTTC
>-|TRBV9|TRBJ1-1|-
CASSVSGDTEAFF
TGTGCCAGCAGCGTAAGTGGGGACACTGAAGCTTTCTTT
>-|TRBV19|TRBJ1-2|few
CASSSPGLNYGYTF
TGTGCCAGTAGTAGCCCAGGCCTTAACTATGGCTACACCTTC
>TRBD1|TRBV19|TRBJ1-3|-
CASSMSGQLSGNTIYF
TGTGCCAGTAGTATGTCGGGACAGCTCTCTGGAAACACCATATATTTT
>-|TRBV9|TRBJ1-2|few
CASSVVGSNYGYTF
TGTGCCAGCAGCGTAGTCGGCAGCAACTATGGCTACACCTTC
>TRBD1|TRBV10-3|TRBJ2-5|-
CAISAAGTGGLETQYF
TGTGCCATCAGTGCTGCCGGGACAGGGGGCTTGGAGACCCAGTACTTC
>-|TRBV30|TRBJ1-1|-
CAWSVQGGREAFF
TGTGCCTGGAGTGTACAAGGGGGGCGCGAAGCTTTCTTT
>-|TRBV5-1|TRBJ1-1|few
CASSLLGGDTEAFF
TGCGCCAGCAGCTTGTTGGGTGGGGACACTGAAGCTTTCTTT
>-|TRBV10-3|TRBJ2-5|-
CAISAHEGLGETQYF
TGTGCCATCAGTGCCCATGAGGGGCTCGGAGAGACCCAGTACTTC
>TRBD1|TRBV18|TRBJ2-7|-
CASSPVQSTGGAGEQYF
TGTGCCAGCTCACCAGTCCAATCGACAGGGGGCGCGGGAGAGCAGTACTTC
>-|TRBV7-9|TRBJ2-7|-
CASSLGRFEQYF
TGTGCCAGCAGCTTGGGGCGGTTTGAGCAGTACTTC
>-|TRBV9|TRBJ2-5|-
CASSKGAEETQYF
TGTGCCAGCAGCAAAGGAGCAGAAGAGACCCAGTACTTC
>TRBD2|TRBV18|TRBJ2-7|-
CASSPWSSGGSYEQYF
TGTGCCAGCTCACCATGGTCTAGCGGGGGCTCCTACGAGCAGTACTTC
>-|TRBV29-1|TRBJ1-2|-
CSADGGWGYTF
TGCAGCGCTGACGGGGGCTGGGGCTACACCTTC
>-|TRBV6-1|TRBJ1-2|-
CASSHQGPTYGYTF
TGTGCCAGCAGTCACCAGGGCCCTACCTATGGCTACACCTTC
>-|TRBV6-5|TRBJ2-7|-
CASSYSPQGYEQYF
TGTGCCAGCAGTTACTCACCACAGGGTTACGAGCAGTACTTC
>-|TRBV20-1|TRBJ2-7|-
CSARTRLEQYF
TGCAGTGCTAGGACCAGGCTAGAGCAGTACTTC
>-|TRBV5-1|TRBJ1-2|-
CASSLDQTYGYTF
TGCGCCAGCAGCCTAGATCAAACCTATGGCTACACCTTC
>-|TRBV7-2|TRBJ2-7|-
CASSSSPYEQYF
TGTGCCAGCAGCTCCAGCCCTTACGAGCAGTACTTC
>-|TRBV14|TRBJ1-2|once
CASSQAGVGVGYTF
TGTGCCAGCAGCCAGGCTGGCGTCGGGGTCGGCTACACCTTC
>-|TRBV2|TRBJ1-1|few
CASRGDSLVAFF
TGTGCCAGCAGGGGAGACAGTTTAGTAGCTTTCTTT
>-|TRBV11-2|TRBJ2-7|-
CASSFEQVSYEQYF
TGTGCCAGCAGCTTTGAACAGGTCTCCTACGAGCAGTACTTC
>TRBD1|TRBV2|TRBJ1-4|once
CASSEPLGQAEKLFF
TGTGCCAGCAGTGAACCTTTGGGACAGGCAGAAAAACTGTTTTTT